This T cell receptor (beta chain) is drawn from a study of tumor-infiltrating lymphocytes in primary liver carcinoma (TCRdb year 2017). With regard to the full study: Of the five patients (three men and two women, aged 30 to 69 years), four had hepatocellular carcinoma and one had combined HCC and intrahepatic cholangiocarcinoma. The tumors of the five patients were staged as T1-T3 N0M0, with maximum diameters ranging from 4.2 to 10 cm. Each sample produced about 3.5 to 8 million productive TCRbeta reads, and read depth showed no significant difference between tissue types. For each liver tumor, the study sampled five regions along with adjacent normal tissue and blood, and applied TCRbeta repertoire sequencing, expression microarrays and whole-exome sequencing. A total of roughly 35 specimens from 5 patients underwent TCRbeta repertoire sequencing, comprising some 25 tumor regions, 5 adjacent noncancerous liver tissues and 5 peripheral blood samples. To link TCRbeta repertoire diversity to the local molecular phenotype, the 25 tumor region samples were profiled with Agilent mRNA microarrays. Technical replicate repertoires showed high reproducibility, with mean shared-clone rates near 0.89 and correlation coefficients above 0.95.

Here is what the overall study found, with its caveats: Comparison of CD4+ and CD8+ T cell repertoires was precluded by the use of bulk unsorted samples. Consistent with antigen-driven expansion, pairs of tumor regions showed higher repertoire overlap (mean around 36%) than either tumor-adjacent pairs (about 17%) or tumor-blood pairs (around 15%). Because only the TCR beta chain was sequenced and unpaired alpha chains were not captured, true repertoire diversity is likely underestimated. Only about 8-25% of top clones were found in all five regions of a tumor, suggesting spatial heterogeneity of tumor-infiltrating T cells. A significantly larger repertoire fraction was made up by the top 250 clones in tumors than in blood (p = 0.039). The study included only five patients, and the authors note findings should be validated in a larger study.

A total of 16 residues make up the CDR3, ends included. The sequence is cut down to CDR3 DNA, 48 bases in frame from base 1. The germline V gene gives CDR1 as MGHRA and CDR2 as YSYEKL. V has 3 bases trimmed and J has 7 bases trimmed; junction bases matching no gene number 13. Turning to this clonotype: Its antigen has not been determined. This likely comes from a read error, as the CDR3 has no conserved phenylalanine or tryptophan at its end.

Without any cell sorting, total RNA and DNA were co-extracted from around 18-30 mg of bulk tissue using the AllPrep DNA/RNA mini kit. Roughly five patients with histopathologically diagnosed primary liver carcinoma underwent surgical resection in China between 2015 and 2016. At the time of sampling, the patients were treatment-naive and had chronic HBV infection. Five spatially separated regions were sampled from each tumor: the superior, inferior, left-lateral and right-lateral poles, plus the tumor centre. Histology showed that every tumor sample contained more than 80% viable tumor cells. Each fresh piece of tumor and adjacent tissue was cut in two, with one half stored in RNAlater at -80 degrees C and the other half sent for histology. Starting from 450 to 500 ng total RNA, TCRbeta-specific cDNA was produced by reverse transcription with a constant-region primer and ProtoScript II reverse transcriptase. TCRbeta libraries were built with three nested multiplex PCR rounds, a slightly modified ARM-PCR procedure. Each of the first two PCR rounds ran for approximately 10 cycles using multiplex TRBV1-TRBV30 forward primers together with a Cbeta reverse primer. Sample barcodes and Illumina adapters were attached in a final 25-cycle PCR using Deep VentR polymerase. Before sequencing, amplicons of 200-500 bp were gel-purified using a QIAquick gel extraction kit. An Illumina HiSeq 2500 was used to sequence the TCRbeta amplicons with 250-bp paired-end reads. The study's processing was this. Trimmomatic v0.33 was used to quality-trim the reads, and FLASH v1.2.11 was used to merge paired reads so that full CDR3 sequences could be recovered. V, D and J germline segments were assigned to the rearranged TCRbeta sequences by MiGEC v1.2.1b. Clonotype statistics and Shannon-Wiener diversity indices were computed with VDJtools v1.0.0. To reduce sampling bias, subsequent analyses other than the diversity analysis used only the 250 most abundant clonotypes in each sample. The public reads were reprocessed in TCRdb via fastp at Q25 and MiXCR, keeping in-frame beta chains. Records with the same CDR3 protein are collapsed into one entry carrying the most frequent genes and DNA. V and J calls and clone size were set by TCRdb, not the authors. Here the sample has roughly 190,000 distinct CDR3 sequences; around four fifths occur a single time. Of the sample, around 18% falls within the top ten clones.

This receptor was identified in a man aged 40-49 years with primary liver carcinoma and hepatitis B virus infection. The V and J segments used are TRBV4-1 and TRBJ2-7; 9 bases in between match TRBD2. Sequencing used tumor tissue from primary liver carcinoma. The CDR3 loop reads CASSHELAGVIVEQYL. The nucleotides are TGCGCCAGCAGCCACGAGTTAGCGGGAGTCATTGTAGAGCAGTACCTC.